The present TCR beta chain was sequenced within a study of control samples from healthy donors and cancer patients. Germline values: CDR1 MDHEN, CDR2 SYDVKM. V was cut by 2 bases and J by 7 bases, with 11 bases left in between. The length of the CDR3 is 13 residues. Clones were sequenced by immunoSEQ multiplex PCR, and TCRdb holds only the in-frame ones, with some missing. Of about 110,000 clones listed, approximately 82% were seen once; the top ten hold around 6.6%. The rearrangement uses TRBV28 and TRBJ1-2; a possible D gene is TRBD1 (5 bases). The sequence came from a man aged 18 to 30 in good health. The sequencing input was blood. The CDR3 loop reads CASSLGQGFGYTF. CDR3 DNA: TGTGCCAGCAGTTTAGGGCAGGGTTTTGGCTACACCTTC.